This T cell receptor (beta chain) was found in a study of type 1 regulatory T cells (dated by TCRdb to the early 2020s). With regard to the full study: The study characterized an in vitro protocol that generated a Tr1-enriched, alloantigen-specific CD4 T cell product named T-allo10. T-allo10 was under clinical evaluation in patients with hematological malignancies receiving allogeneic hematopoietic stem cell transplantation. On the study overall, not on this receptor specifically: Compared with non-Tr1 cells, Tr1 cells had a narrower TCR repertoire, and the study took this difference to reflect clonal expansion driven by alloantigen.

A remark on this clonotype: It has no known antigen specificity. No base quality information exists; no much larger clone differs at one position.

Data came from an Illumina MiSeq. TCRdb took the public reads, trimmed them with fastp at Q25, ran MiXCR for clone calling and kept in-frame beta chains. When rows share a CDR3 protein, they turn into one entry using the most common DNA and genes. This sample gives roughly 60,000 distinct CDR3 sequences in total; roughly 60% of them show up just once. 1.5% to 2% of the sample is in the top ten clones. Including cysteine and phenylalanine, the CDR3 has 15 amino acids. Here the CDR3 DNA is all that survives: 45 bases in frame from base 1. The V and J ends are trimmed by 1 base and 2 bases, leaving 9 bases between them. CDR1 LNHDA and CDR2 SQIVND are derived from the germline V gene (reference sequence).

The sequence links TRBV19 to TRBJ1-5; too little of a D gene remains to name it. Sequenced sample: cultured non-Tr1 T cells, either the whole culture or a sorted T cell fraction (not recorded which). The sample's cell subset or site label, in plain terms: non-Tr1 population from the T-allo10 product. This sequence originates from a human donor in good health. The nucleotide sequence is TGTGCCAGTAGTATAGGTCCTTCGGGCAATCAGCCCCAGCATTTT. Translated, this gives CASSIGPSGNQPQHF.